This T cell receptor beta chain was sequenced during a study of T cells in Graves' hyperthyroidism and ophthalmopathy. Germline V CDR1 and CDR2: SGHKS, YYEKEE (reference sequence). The J segment lost 2 bases and the V segment lost 4 bases, leaving 8 bases of the junction unmatched. This CDR3 comprises 15 residues. Amplification yielded TCR beta CDR3 regions, with RNA transcripts as the source. In the first-round RT-PCR of the TCR CDR3, the HTBI primer set was used. TCRdb independently ran MiXCR on the multiplex PCR reads; one entry per CDR3 protein. This table has approximately 490,000 distinct CDR3 sequences, approximately 23% appearing once. This clonotype was counted between two and nine times.

The sequence was obtained from a woman in her 70s with Graves' ophthalmopathy. This chain uses TRBV5-5 with TRBJ1-2; 7 bases line up with TRBD1. Sequencing was performed on blood. As DNA, the CDR3 is TGTGCCAGCAGCCGCGGTGAGGGGGCCAACTATGGCTACACCTTC. Translated: CASSRGEGANYGYTF.